These T cell receptor beta chains were read from a single sample in a study of siplizumab effects on memory and regulatory T cells. TCRdb's table, derived via immunoSEQ multiplex PCR, lists solely in-frame clones and lacks some. The data contain fewer than 120,000 clones, roughly 92% of them singletons. Specimen: CD4+ T cells sorted from blood. Every receptor here comes from a human donor in good health. The CDR3 runs from the conserved cysteine through the conserved F or W. A D gene is named only where the DNA matches it firmly. Expanded clones get a size class; other rows say once, few or many, or leave the size out.

V gene	CDR3 length	D gene	clone size	J gene	CDR3 DNA	CDR3 protein
TRBV19	16	TRBD1	-	TRBJ2-5	TGTGCCAGTAGTAACCCGGGACAGGGGAGGAGAGAGACCCAGTACTTC	CASSNPGQGRRETQYF
TRBV4-1	14	-	-	TRBJ2-7	TGCGCCAGCAGCCCCCGGGACAACCCCTACGAGCAGTACTTC	CASSPRDNPYEQYF
TRBV11-3	15	-	once	TRBJ2-5	TGTGCCAGCAGCTTCTCCACAGACCGCCAAGAGACCCAGTACTTC	CASSFSTDRQETQYF
TRBV11-3	15	-	-	TRBJ2-3	TGTGCCAGCAGCTTGCGGGCAGGCGAGACAGATACGCAGTATTTT	CASSLRAGETDTQYF
TRBV7-9	13	-	once	TRBJ2-3	TGTGCCAGCAGCCACAGGAGCCCAGATACGCAGTATTTT	CASSHRSPDTQYF
TRBV20-1	10	-	-	TRBJ1-1	TGCAGTGGGGGATCGGGGCGAACTTTCTTT	CSGGSGRTFF
TRBV6-7	15	-	-	TRBJ1-1	TGTGCCAGCAGTTACCTCCGAGGGTTGAACACTGAAGCTTTCTTT	CASSYLRGLNTEAFF
TRBV7-9	13	-	few	TRBJ1-2	TGTGCCAGCAGCTTAGGGGGCAGTTATGGCTACACCTTC	CASSLGGSYGYTF
TRBV7-6	20	TRBD2	-	TRBJ2-3	TGTGCCAGCAGTTTAGTAATGGGACTAGCGGGTCCCTTGGTGACAGATACGCAGTATTTT	CASSLVMGLAGPLVTDTQYF
TRBV6-1	17	-	-	TRBJ2-3	TGTGCCAGCAGTGACCGGAAGAGGGGTTCCGGCACAGATACGCAGTATTTT	CASSDRKRGSGTDTQYF
TRBV6-5	13	-	-	TRBJ1-1	TGTGCCAGCAGTTACTCCGCCACCGGGGGAGCTTTCTTT	CASSYSATGGAFF
TRBV7-9	16	-	-	TRBJ1-4	TGTGCCAGCAGCCCAAAGGGGGTACGGGTCCCTGAAAAACTGTTTTTT	CASSPKGVRVPEKLFF
TRBV29-1	12	-	-	TRBJ1-2	TGCAGCGCTGATGGGGGCGGGAAAGGCTACACCTTC	CSADGGGKGYTF
TRBV10-2	14	TRBD2	-	TRBJ2-1	TGCGCCAGCAGTGAGGGCGGGAGGGAGGATGAGCAGTTCTTC	CASSEGGREDEQFF
TRBV18	15	-	-	TRBJ2-1	TGTGCCAGCTCACCACCTTCAAAGGCCTACAATGAGCAGTTCTTC	CASSPPSKAYNEQFF
TRBV5-6	15	-	-	TRBJ2-7	TGTGCCAGCAGCTTACGGACCATTACACAGTACGAGCAGTACTTC	CASSLRTITQYEQYF
TRBV18	15	-	-	TRBJ1-2	TGTGCCAGCTCACCCGAGACCCCCGGTCCTAGTGGCTACACCTTC	CASSPETPGPSGYTF
TRBV5-4	17	-	-	TRBJ1-4	TGTGCCAGCAGCCCAGGTCGGGGGGTCGGGTCTAATGAAAAACTGTTTTTT	CASSPGRGVGSNEKLFF
TRBV25-1	15	TRBD1	-	TRBJ2-6	TGTGCCAGCAGAACAGGGGGCTCTGGGGCCAACGTCCTGACTTTC	CASRTGGSGANVLTF
TRBV7-9	17	TRBD2	-	TRBJ2-1	TGTGCCAGCACCCCCCGTCAACTAGCGGGAGGGCCCAATGAGCAGTTCTTC	CASTPRQLAGGPNEQFF
TRBV18	16	-	-	TRBJ2-1	TGTGCCAGCTCACCACCTGTGGGGGGCTTCTACAATGAGCAGTTCTTC	CASSPPVGGFYNEQFF
TRBV11-1	14	TRBD1	-	TRBJ1-1	TGTGCCAGCAGCATACAGGGGGCGGACACTGAAGCTTTCTTT	CASSIQGADTEAFF
TRBV2	16	-	-	TRBJ2-2	TGTGCCAGCAGTGAACCGGGCGTTACGAACACCGGGGAGCTGTTTTTT	CASSEPGVTNTGELFF
TRBV15	14	-	-	TRBJ2-3	TGTGCCACCAGCAGAGAGGCTGGCACAGATACGCAGTATTTT	CATSREAGTDTQYF
TRBV5-1	16	TRBD2	-	TRBJ2-4	TGCGCCAGCAGCTTGCGAGGGGAGGGAGCCAAAAACATTCAGTACTTC	CASSLRGEGAKNIQYF
TRBV15	14	-	-	TRBJ1-6	TGTGCCACCAGAACAGGGACCTATAATTCACCCCTCCACTTT	CATRTGTYNSPLHF
TRBV7-2	14	-	few	TRBJ2-7	TGTGCCAGCAGCTTAGGCAGGAGCTCCTACGAGCAGTACTTC	CASSLGRSSYEQYF
TRBV5-6	15	-	-	TRBJ2-7	TGTGCCAGCAGCCCGGTAGGAGGTAATTCCTACGAGCAGTACTTC	CASSPVGGNSYEQYF
TRBV18	13	TRBD2	-	TRBJ2-5	TGTGCCAGCTCCCCGGGGGGGCTGGAGACCCAGTACTTC	CASSPGGLETQYF
TRBV20-1	11	TRBD2	-	TRBJ2-7	TGCAGTGCCGGGACTATCTACGAGCAGTACTTC	CSAGTIYEQYF
TRBV11-2	15	TRBD1	-	TRBJ1-2	TGTGCCAGCAGCTTAGGGACAGGCCGAGGCTATGGCTACACCTTC	CASSLGTGRGYGYTF
TRBV2	15	-	-	TRBJ2-5	TGTGCCAGCAGCGCAACAAGGGACTTCCAAGAGACCCAGTACTTC	CASSATRDFQETQYF
TRBV5-1	17	TRBD2	-	TRBJ2-2	TGCGCCAGCAGCTTGTCCCCTAGCGGGCTGAACACCGGGGAGCTGTTTTTT	CASSLSPSGLNTGELFF
TRBV5-6	13	-	-	TRBJ2-5	TGTGCCAGCAGCTTAGTGGGCTGGGAGACCCAGTACTTC	CASSLVGWETQYF
TRBV5-1	14	-	-	TRBJ2-2	TGCGCCAGCAGCGAGACTGCGAGCACCGGGGAGCTGTTTTTT	CASSETASTGELFF
TRBV18	13	-	-	TRBJ1-2	TGTGCCAGCTCACCAGACAATGACTATGGCTACACCTTC	CASSPDNDYGYTF
TRBV7-9	14	TRBD1	-	TRBJ2-1	TGTGCCAGCAGCTATGACAGGGGTTTAGATGAGCAGTTCTTC	CASSYDRGLDEQFF
TRBV9	14	-	-	TRBJ2-1	TGTGCCAGCAGCGCGTGGGGCGGGTTCAATGAGCAGTTCTTC	CASSAWGGFNEQFF
TRBV9	14	-	-	TRBJ2-5	TGTGCCAGCAGCCCGGAGGGGACACAAGAGACCCAGTACTTC	CASSPEGTQETQYF
TRBV5-4	15	TRBD2	-	TRBJ2-7	TGTGCCAGCAGCTTGGGAGGGAGGGGTTACTACGAGCAGTACTTC	CASSLGGRGYYEQYF
TRBV19	15	-	few	TRBJ2-6	TGTGCCAGTAGTGTGGAGGGCTCTGGGGCCAACGTCCTGACTTTC	CASSVEGSGANVLTF
TRBV15	14	-	-	TRBJ1-3	TGTGCCACCAGTTGGGGGGCCTCTGGAAACACCATATATTTT	CATSWGASGNTIYF
TRBV5-1	15	-	-	TRBJ1-2	TGCGCCAGCAGCGACTTCCGGGAAGGTAACTATGGCTACACCTTC	CASSDFREGNYGYTF
TRBV7-2	15	-	-	TRBJ2-4	TGTGCCAGCACCGAAGGGGTGATGGGCGAAAACATTCAGTACTTC	CASTEGVMGENIQYF
TRBV5-1	18	-	-	TRBJ2-7	TGCGCCAGCAGCTTGGATGGGGGTGGGGCCTCGTTCTCCTACGAGCAGTACTTC	CASSLDGGGASFSYEQYF
TRBV5-1	18	-	-	TRBJ1-3	TGCGCCAGCAGCCTCATGGCGAAGCTCGAAGACTCTGGAAACACCATATATTTT	CASSLMAKLEDSGNTIYF
TRBV7-9	12	-	-	TRBJ2-4	TGTGCCAGCAGCTTGGGTACAAACATTCAGTACTTC	CASSLGTNIQYF
TRBV5-1	16	-	-	TRBJ2-1	TGCGCCAGCAGCTTGGTTCTGGGACGATCCTACAATGAGCAGTTCTTC	CASSLVLGRSYNEQFF
TRBV6-6	12	-	-	TRBJ1-4	TGTGCCAGCAGCAGGTCTAATGAAAAACTGTTTTTT	CASSRSNEKLFF
TRBV6-1	9	-	few	TRBJ1-5	TGTGTTTCCAATCAGCCCCAGCATTTT	CVSNQPQHF
TRBV18	14	TRBD2	-	TRBJ2-5	TGTGCCAGCTCTCCCGGACTAGCGGAAGAGACCCAGTACTTC	CASSPGLAEETQYF
TRBV5-7	16	TRBD1	-	TRBJ2-2	TGTGCCAGCAGCCTCTCCAGGGGGCGCAACACCGGGGAGCTGTTTTTT	CASSLSRGRNTGELFF
TRBV9	16	TRBD2	-	TRBJ2-3	TGTGCCAGCAGCGTAGTACTAGCGGGGGCCACAGATACGCAGTATTTT	CASSVVLAGATDTQYF
TRBV19	16	TRBD1	-	TRBJ2-5	TGTGCCAGTCCGAATCACCGGGACAGAGATCAAGAGACCCAGTACTTC	CASPNHRDRDQETQYF
TRBV2	12	TRBD2	-	TRBJ2-7	TGTGCCAGCACGCGGGAGACCAACGAGCAGTACTTC	CASTRETNEQYF
TRBV28	16	-	-	TRBJ1-3	TGTGCCAGCAGTCTAGGTCAACAGGGTCGGGGAAACACCATATATTTT	CASSLGQQGRGNTIYF
TRBV2	15	TRBD1	-	TRBJ2-5	TGTGCCAGCGAGAGGTCCGGACAGGCTCGGGAGACCCAGTACTTC	CASERSGQARETQYF
TRBV18	15	-	-	TRBJ2-7	TGTGCCAGCTCACCACTGGCAGGTGAGGAGGGACGGTGGCACTTC	CASSPLAGEEGRWHF